This T cell receptor beta chain derives from a study of blood T cell repertoires in COVID-19. Study context: Samples representing acute and convalescent COVID-19 were sourced from the United States, Italy and Spain. In each case, the material was cDNA or gDNA derived from T cells, B-cell-depleted T cells, or PBMCs.

In the authors' workflow: Using reference gene primer amplification, nucleated cell counts were estimated. Some clones are missing from TCRdb's copy, which holds only in-frame ones; the method was immunoSEQ multiplex PCR. That table furnishes V, J and clone size, whereas the DNA furnished D and trimming. The table lists around 78,000 clones, 85% to 90% of them singletons. The CDR3 length is 13 residues. The V and J ends lost 5 bases and 4 bases, in that order; junction bases with no gene match: 4. CDR1 is MNHEY, CDR2 SVGAGI, per germline. The TCR sequence derives from a man aged 65 to 79 with active or convalescent COVID-19. What was sequenced was peripheral blood. The chain recombines TRBV6-5 with TRBJ1-2; 7 positions agree with TRBD1. CDR3 nucleotide sequence: TGTGCCAGCAGTAATTCAGGGGGCTATGGCTACACCTTC. Translated, it gives CASSNSGGYGYTF.